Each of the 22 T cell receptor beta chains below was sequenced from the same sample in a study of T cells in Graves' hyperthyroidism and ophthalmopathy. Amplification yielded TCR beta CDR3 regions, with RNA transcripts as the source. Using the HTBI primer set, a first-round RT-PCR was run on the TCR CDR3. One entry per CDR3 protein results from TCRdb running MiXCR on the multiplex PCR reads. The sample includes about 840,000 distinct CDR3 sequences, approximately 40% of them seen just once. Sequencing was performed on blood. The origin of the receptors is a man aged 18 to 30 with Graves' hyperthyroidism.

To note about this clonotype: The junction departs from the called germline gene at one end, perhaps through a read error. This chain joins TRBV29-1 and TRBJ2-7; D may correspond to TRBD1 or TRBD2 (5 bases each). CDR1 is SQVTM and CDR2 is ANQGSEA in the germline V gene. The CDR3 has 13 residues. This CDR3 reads CGVVTGARYEQYF. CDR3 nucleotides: TGCGGCGTTGTCACCGGGGCCCGCTACGAGCAGTACTTC.

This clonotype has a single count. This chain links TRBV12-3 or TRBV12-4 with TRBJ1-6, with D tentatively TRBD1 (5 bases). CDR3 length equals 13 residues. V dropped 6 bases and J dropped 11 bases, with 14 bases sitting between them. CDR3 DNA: TGTGCCAGCAGAGTAGGGGTAGGGGCACCCCTCCACTTT. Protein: CASRVGVGAPLHF.

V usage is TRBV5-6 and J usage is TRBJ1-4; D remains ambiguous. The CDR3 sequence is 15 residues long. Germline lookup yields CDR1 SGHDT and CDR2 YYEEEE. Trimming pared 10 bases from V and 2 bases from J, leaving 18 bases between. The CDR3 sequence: CAWARLGTTNEKLFF. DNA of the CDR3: TGTGCCTGGGCAAGACTCGGTACGACTAATGAAAAACTGTTTTTT.

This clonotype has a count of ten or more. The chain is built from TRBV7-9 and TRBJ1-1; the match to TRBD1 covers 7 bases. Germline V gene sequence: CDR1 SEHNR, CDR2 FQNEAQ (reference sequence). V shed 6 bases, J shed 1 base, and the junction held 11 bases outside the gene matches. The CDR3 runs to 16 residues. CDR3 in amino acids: CASSTYRGKRNTEAFF. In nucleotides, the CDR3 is TGTGCCAGCAGTACATACAGGGGAAAAAGGAACACTGAAGCTTTCTTT. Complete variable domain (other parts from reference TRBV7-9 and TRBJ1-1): DTGVSQNPRHKITKRGQNVTFRCDPISEHNRLYWYRQTLGQGPEFLTYFQNEAQLEKSRLLSDRFSAERPKGSFSTLEIQRTEQGDSAMYLCASSTYRGKRNTEAFFGQGTRLTVV.

The CDR3 sequence is CASSKGDSPYEQYF. CDR3 bases: TGTGCCAGCAGCAAGGGGGACTCTCCATACGAGCAGTACTTC. The genes are TRBV7-6 and TRBJ2-7; TRBD1 or TRBD2 may be the D gene (6 bases each). The CDR3 contains 14 residues. Trimming pared 5 bases from V and 4 bases from J, leaving 15 bases between. The V gene's germline CDR1 is SGHVS and CDR2 FNYEAQ.

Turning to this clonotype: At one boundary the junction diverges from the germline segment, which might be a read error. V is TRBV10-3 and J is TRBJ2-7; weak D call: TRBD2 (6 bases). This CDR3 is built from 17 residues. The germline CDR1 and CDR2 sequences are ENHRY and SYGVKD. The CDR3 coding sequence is TGTGCCAGCAGTTATTCCAACACGGGAGCTCTCACCTACGAGCAGTACTTC. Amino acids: CASSYSNTGALTYEQYF.

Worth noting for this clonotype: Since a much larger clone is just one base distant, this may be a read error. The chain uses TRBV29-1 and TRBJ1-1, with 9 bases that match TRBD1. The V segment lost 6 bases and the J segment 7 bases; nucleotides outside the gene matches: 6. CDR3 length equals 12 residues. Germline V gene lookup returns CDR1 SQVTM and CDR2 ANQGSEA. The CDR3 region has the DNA TGCAGCGTAGGGACAGGGTCTCGTGAAGCTTTCTTT. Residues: CSVGTGSREAFF.

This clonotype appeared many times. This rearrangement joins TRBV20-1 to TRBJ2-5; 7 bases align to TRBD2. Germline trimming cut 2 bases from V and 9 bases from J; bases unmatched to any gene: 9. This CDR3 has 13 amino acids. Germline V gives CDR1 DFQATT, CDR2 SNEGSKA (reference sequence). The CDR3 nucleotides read TGCAGTGCTAGACGGGTAGGGCTAGCGGCCCAGTACTTC. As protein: CSARRVGLAAQYF.

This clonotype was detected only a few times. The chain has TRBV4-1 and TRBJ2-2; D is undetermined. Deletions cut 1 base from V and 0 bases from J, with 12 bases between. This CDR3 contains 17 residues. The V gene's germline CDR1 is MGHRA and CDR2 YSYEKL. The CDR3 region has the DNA TGCGCCAGCAGCCAAGTTTTGGGCGGCGCGAACACCGGGGAGCTGTTTTTT. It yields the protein CASSQVLGGANTGELFF.

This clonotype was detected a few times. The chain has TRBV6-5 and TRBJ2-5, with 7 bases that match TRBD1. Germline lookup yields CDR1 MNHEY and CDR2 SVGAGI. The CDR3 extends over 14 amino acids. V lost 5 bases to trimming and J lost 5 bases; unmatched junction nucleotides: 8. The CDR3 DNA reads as TGTGCCAGCAGTCAATACAGGGGTAGGGAGACCCAGTACTTC. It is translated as CASSQYRGRETQYF.

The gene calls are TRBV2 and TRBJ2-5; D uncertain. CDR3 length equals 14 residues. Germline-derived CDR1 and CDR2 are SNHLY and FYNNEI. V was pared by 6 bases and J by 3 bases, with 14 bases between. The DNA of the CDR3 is TGTGCCAGCAGGGCCTGGAGTGGGGAAGAGACCCAGTACTTC. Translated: CASRAWSGEETQYF.

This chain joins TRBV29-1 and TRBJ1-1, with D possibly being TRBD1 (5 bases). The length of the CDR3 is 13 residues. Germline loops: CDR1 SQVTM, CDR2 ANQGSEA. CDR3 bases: TGCAGTCTTGAAGGTCGGGGCAACACTGAAGCTTTCTTT. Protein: CSLEGRGNTEAFF.

The CDR3 region is CASSSGGAGQPQHF. DNA for the CDR3: TGTGCCAGCAGTTCAGGGGGCGCGGGTCAGCCCCAGCATTTT. J is TRBJ1-5 and V is TRBV27, with TRBD1 matching 8 bases. There are 14 residues in the CDR3. V trimming: 4 bases; J trimming: 6 bases; junction bases outside the gene matches: 5. CDR1 is MNHEY and CDR2 is SMNVEV in the germline V gene (reference sequence).

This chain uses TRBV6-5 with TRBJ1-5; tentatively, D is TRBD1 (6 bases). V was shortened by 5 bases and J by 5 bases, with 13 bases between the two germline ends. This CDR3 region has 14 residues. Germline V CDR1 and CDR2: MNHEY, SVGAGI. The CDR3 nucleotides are TGTGCCAGCAGTCCGGCAGGGGACTATCAGCCCCAGCATTTT. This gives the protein CASSPAGDYQPQHF.

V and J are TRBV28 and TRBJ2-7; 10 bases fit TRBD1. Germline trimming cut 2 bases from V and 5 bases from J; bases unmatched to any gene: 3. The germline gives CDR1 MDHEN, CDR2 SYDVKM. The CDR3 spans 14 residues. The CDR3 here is CASSLRTGGDEQYF. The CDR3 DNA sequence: TGTGCCAGCAGTTTACGGACAGGGGGGGACGAGCAGTACTTC.

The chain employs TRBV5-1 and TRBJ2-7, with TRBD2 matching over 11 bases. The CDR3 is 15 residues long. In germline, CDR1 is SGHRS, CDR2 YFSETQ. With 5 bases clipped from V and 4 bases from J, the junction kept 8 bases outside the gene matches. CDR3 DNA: TGCGCCAGCAGACTTACCGGGACTAGCGGATACGAGCAGTACTTC. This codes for CASRLTGTSGYEQYF.

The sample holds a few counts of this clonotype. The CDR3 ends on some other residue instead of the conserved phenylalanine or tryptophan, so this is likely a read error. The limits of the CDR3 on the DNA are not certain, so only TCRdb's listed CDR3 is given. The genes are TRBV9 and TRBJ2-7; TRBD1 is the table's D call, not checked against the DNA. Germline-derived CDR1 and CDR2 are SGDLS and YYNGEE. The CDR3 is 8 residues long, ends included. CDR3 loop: CASRDIDR.

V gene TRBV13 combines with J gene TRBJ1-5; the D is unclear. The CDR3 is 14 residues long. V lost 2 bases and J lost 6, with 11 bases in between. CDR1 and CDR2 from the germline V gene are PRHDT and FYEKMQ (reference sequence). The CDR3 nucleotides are TGTGCCAGCAGCTTACGGGCAGGATCTCAGCCCCAGCATTTT. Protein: CASSLRAGSQPQHF.

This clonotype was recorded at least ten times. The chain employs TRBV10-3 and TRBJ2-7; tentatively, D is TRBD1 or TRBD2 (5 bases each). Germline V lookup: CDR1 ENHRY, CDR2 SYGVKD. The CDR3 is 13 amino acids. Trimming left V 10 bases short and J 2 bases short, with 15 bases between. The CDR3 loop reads CATTGTAPYEQYF. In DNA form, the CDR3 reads TGTGCCACCACCGGGACGGCTCCCTACGAGCAGTACTTC.

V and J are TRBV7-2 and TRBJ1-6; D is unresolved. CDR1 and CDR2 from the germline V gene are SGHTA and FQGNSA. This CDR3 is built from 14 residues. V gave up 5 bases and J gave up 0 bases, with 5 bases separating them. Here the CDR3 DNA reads TGTGCCAGCAGCCACAGCTCCTATAATTCACCCCTCCACTTT. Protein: CASSHSSYNSPLHF.

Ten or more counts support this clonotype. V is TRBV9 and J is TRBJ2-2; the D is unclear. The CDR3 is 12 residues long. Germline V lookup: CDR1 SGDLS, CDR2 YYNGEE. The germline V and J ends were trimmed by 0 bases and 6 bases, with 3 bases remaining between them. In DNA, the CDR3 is TGTGCCAGCAGCGTAGGACCCGGGGAGCTGTTTTTT. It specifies CASSVGPGELFF.

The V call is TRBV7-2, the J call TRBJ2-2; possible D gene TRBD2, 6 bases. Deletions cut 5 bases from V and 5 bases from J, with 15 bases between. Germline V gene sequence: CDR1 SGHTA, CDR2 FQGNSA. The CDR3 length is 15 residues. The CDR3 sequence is CASSQGTGETGELFF. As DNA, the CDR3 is TGTGCCAGCAGCCAAGGGACGGGAGAGACCGGGGAGCTGTTTTTT.